These 26 T cell receptor beta chains originate from one sample sequenced in a study of T cell repertoires in cytomegalovirus infection. The antigens these receptors bind are not known. TCRdb reanalysed the reads using MiXCR and keeps one entry per CDR3 protein. The data hold hundreds of thousands of distinct CDR3 sequences, with 33% observed a single time. The sample in question was cultured PBMCs, obtained from culture after CMV antigen stimulation. Receptors originate from a human donor in good health (CMV status not recorded). Some clones in this sample may be carry-over from other donors' samples.

This clonotype was counted a few times. The genes are TRBV7-2 and TRBJ2-4, with D possibly being TRBD2 (5 bases). Germline CDR1 reads SGHTA; CDR2 reads FQGNSA. The CDR3 covers 15 residues. Trimming took off 4 bases at V and 6 bases at J, with 16 bases between the two ends. CDR3 region: CASSYLRGSRNIQYF. CDR3 coding DNA: TGTGCCAGCAGCTACCTACGAGGGTCTAGAAACATTCAGTACTTC.

The V gene is TRBV6-5, the J gene TRBJ2-1; 7 nucleotides align to TRBD2. From germline, CDR1 is MNHEY and CDR2 SVGAGI. J was trimmed by 8 bases and V by 5 bases; bases with no gene match: 12. This CDR3 spans 15 amino acids. The CDR3 DNA sequence: TGTGCCAGCAGTGGGGACTATCCCAGGAAGGATGAGCAGTTCTTC. This gives the protein CASSGDYPRKDEQFF.

This clonotype was counted at least ten times. V usage is TRBV7-2 and J usage is TRBJ2-4, with 8 bases lining up with TRBD2. With V trimmed by 2 bases and J by 6 bases, 12 bases remained unmatched. The CDR3 length is 17 residues. CDR1 and CDR2 (germline): SGHTA, FQGNSA. This CDR3 is CASSLLGRGGSGNIQYF. DNA for the CDR3: TGTGCCAGCAGCTTATTGGGACGGGGGGGGAGCGGAAACATTCAGTACTTC.

This clonotype was counted only a few times. This chain connects TRBV6-2 or TRBV6-3 to TRBJ1-1; D is possibly TRBD1 (5 bases). V was cut by 5 bases and J by 5 bases, with 18 bases left in between. CDR1 is MNHEY, CDR2 SVGEGT, per germline. The CDR3 spans 15 residues. CDR3 bases: TGTGCCAGCAGTCTCGGGACCTTCAGAAGGACTGAAGCTTTCTTT. Translation gives CASSLGTFRRTEAFF.

This clonotype was counted a few times. V and J are TRBV7-2 and TRBJ2-1; a possible D gene is TRBD2 (5 bases). This CDR3 comprises 15 residues. V lost 0 bases, J lost 7 bases, and 13 bases lay in between. Per germline, CDR1 SGHTA and CDR2 FQGNSA. The CDR3 spells CASSLATATGNEQFF. As DNA, the CDR3 is TGTGCCAGCAGCTTAGCGACGGCAACGGGGAATGAGCAGTTCTTC.

This clonotype came up a few times. The chain recombines TRBV6-2 or TRBV6-3 with TRBJ2-1, with D possibly TRBD2 on 5 matching bases. This CDR3 has 15 amino acids. V was pared by 2 bases and J by 7 bases, with 15 bases between. Germline V gene data show CDR1 as MNHEY and CDR2 as SVGEGT. Here the CDR3 reads CASSYAPRGTNEQFF. CDR3 DNA sequence: TGTGCCAGCAGTTACGCCCCCCGGGGTACGAATGAGCAGTTCTTC.

The CDR3 region is CASSILAGAVGTGELFF. The CDR3 coding sequence is TGTGCCAGTAGTATTCTAGCGGGAGCGGTGGGCACCGGGGAGCTGTTTTTT. This chain joins TRBV19 and TRBJ2-2; 10 bases line up with TRBD2. V gave up 3 bases and J gave up 4 bases; unmatched junction bases: 8. The CDR3 totals 17 residues. The germline gives CDR1 LNHDA, CDR2 SQIVND (reference sequence).

The genes are TRBV7-8 and TRBJ2-1; tentatively, D is TRBD1 or TRBD2 (6 bases each). V lost 1 base and J 3 bases, leaving 13 bases between the germline ends. Per germline, CDR1 SGHVS and CDR2 FQNEAQ. The CDR3 has 16 residues. For the CDR3, the DNA is TGTGCCAGCAGCTTAGTAGGGGGGCTAGTCTACAATGAGCAGTTCTTC. Its translation: CASSLVGGLVYNEQFF.

This chain uses TRBV12-3 or TRBV12-4 with TRBJ2-3; TRBD2 matches at 11 bases. There are 15 residues in the CDR3. Unmatched junction bases numbered 3, after V lost 6 bases and J lost 1 base. This chain's CDR3 is CASSKTSGGTDTQYF. The CDR3 DNA is TGTGCCAGCAGCAAGACTAGCGGGGGCACAGATACGCAGTATTTT.

The V and J genes are TRBV12-5 and TRBJ2-1; 8 bases fit TRBD2. This CDR3 is built from 16 residues. Trimming took 3 bases from V and 2 from J; bases not matched to a gene: 6. Germline V CDR1 and CDR2: LGHNT, FRNRAP. This chain's CDR3 is CASGFLSGTAYNEQFF. The CDR3 nucleotides read TGTGCTAGTGGTTTTCTTAGCGGGACCGCCTACAATGAGCAGTTCTTC.

J is TRBJ1-1 and V is TRBV29-1, with D hard to call. Trimming took 7 bases from V and 0 from J, leaving 9 bases between them. Germline V lookup: CDR1 SQVTM, CDR2 ANQGSEA. The CDR3 consists of 12 residues. Here the CDR3 reads CSAGIMNTEAFF. In DNA, the CDR3 is TGCAGCGCCGGGATCATGAACACTGAAGCTTTCTTT.

This clonotype was detected many times. This rearrangement joins TRBV12-3 or TRBV12-4 to TRBJ2-3; 7 bases line up with TRBD2. V shed 3 bases and J 0 bases; nucleotides not matched to a gene: 3. The CDR3 length is 15 residues. The CDR3: CASSLGLLSTDTQYF. In DNA, the CDR3 is TGTGCCAGCAGTTTGGGACTACTGAGCACAGATACGCAGTATTTT.

This clonotype was seen many times. The V and J genes are TRBV7-9 and TRBJ2-3; the match to TRBD2 covers 7 bases. The CDR3 has 14 amino acids. V lost 2 bases and J lost 8; bases outside the gene matches: 7. Germline V gene data show CDR1 as SEHNR and CDR2 as FQNEAQ (reference sequence). The CDR3 nucleotides read TGTGCCAGCAGCTTACACAGCGGGGATCCTACGCAGTATTTT. The encoded protein is CASSLHSGDPTQYF.

This clonotype has ten or more counts. This chain links TRBV11-2 with TRBJ2-1; D not certain. V lost 1 base and J lost 9, with 10 bases in between. Per germline, CDR1 SGHAT and CDR2 FQNNGV. There are 13 residues in the CDR3. The DNA for the CDR3 is TGTGCCAGCAGCTTAGGACTGCGGAGTGAGCAGTTCTTC. Translated, it gives CASSLGLRSEQFF.

This chain uses TRBV6-1 with TRBJ1-1; TRBD1 agrees at 9 bases. V shed 1 base and J 2 bases; nucleotides not matched to a gene: 2. The CDR3 length is 15 residues. Germline V gene data show CDR1 as MNHNS and CDR2 as SASEGT. For the CDR3, the DNA is TGTGCCAGCAGTGAAGTGGGACAGGGTAACACTGAAGCTTTCTTT. It yields the protein CASSEVGQGNTEAFF.

V and J are TRBV27 and TRBJ1-4; 8 bases map to TRBD1. CDR3 length: 15 residues. Germline loops: CDR1 MNHEY, CDR2 SMNVEV (reference sequence). V trimming: 6 bases; J trimming: 4 bases; junction bases outside the gene matches: 7. The DNA of the CDR3 is TGTGCCAGCAGGCCCTGGGACAGGAGTAATGAAAAACTGTTTTTT. Residues: CASRPWDRSNEKLFF.

This sequence joins TRBV7-6 and TRBJ1-1, with D possibly matching TRBD1 (5 bases). The ends were cut back, 6 bases at V and 5 bases at J, with 16 bases in the middle. The CDR3 contains 14 residues. CDR1 and CDR2 (germline): SGHVS, FNYEAQ. The CDR3 DNA follows: TGTGCCAGCAGACGGGACGGGGAAGGTACTGAAGCTTTCTTT. Its translation: CASRRDGEGTEAFF.

This clonotype was picked up a small number of times. The chain employs TRBV20-1 and TRBJ2-5; D not resolved. Looked up from germline, CDR1 is DFQATT and CDR2 is SNEGSKA (reference sequence). CDR3 length: 13 residues. Trimming removed 0 bases from V and 6 bases from J, with 11 bases in between. Here the CDR3 reads CSARDPIKKTQYF. Here the CDR3 DNA reads TGCAGTGCTAGAGATCCTATAAAAAAGACCCAGTACTTC.

This clonotype was observed a handful of times. The rearrangement links TRBV5-6 to TRBJ1-2, with D maybe TRBD1 (5 bases). Germline CDR1 is SGHDT and CDR2 is YYEEEE. V gave up 0 bases and J gave up 8 bases, with 20 bases separating them. CDR3 length equals 16 residues. CDR3 coding DNA: TGTGCCAGCAGCTTGGTACGGGGTTGGGGGTTTGACGGCTACACCTTC. Translation: CASSLVRGWGFDGYTF.

The chain uses TRBV11-3 and TRBJ2-5, with D possibly TRBD1 on 6 matching bases. The CDR3 spans 16 residues. Germline CDR1 reads SGHNT; CDR2 reads YENEEA. The V end lost 1 base, the J end lost 1 base, and 13 bases lay between the germline ends. CDR3 sequence reads: CASSLAQGSLQETQYF. The CDR3 DNA is TGTGCCAGCAGCTTAGCACAGGGATCCCTCCAAGAGACCCAGTACTTC. The complete variable domain, with remaining parts taken from reference TRBV11-3 and TRBJ2-5, reads EAGVVQSPRYKIIEKKQPVAFWCNPISGHNTLYWYLQNLGQGPELLIRYENEEAVDDSQLPKDRFSAERLKGVDSTLKIQPAELGDSAVYLCASSLAQGSLQETQYFGPGTRLLVL.

The chain links TRBV7-2 to TRBJ2-3, with TRBD2 matching 14 bases. The V gene's germline CDR1 is SGHTA and CDR2 FQGNSA. Losses at the gene ends were 2 bases for V and 1 base for J; bases not matched to a gene: 11. This CDR3 is built from 20 residues. CDR3 sequence reads: CASSLPHGTSGSLGTDTQYF. The CDR3 coding sequence is TGTGCCAGCAGCTTACCCCACGGGACTAGCGGGAGCCTGGGCACAGATACGCAGTATTTT.

V gene TRBV7-9 combines with J gene TRBJ2-7, with D perhaps assigned TRBD1 or TRBD2 (5 bases each). CDR3 length equals 15 residues. Trimming left V 6 bases short and J 0 bases short, with 15 bases between. The germline gives CDR1 SEHNR, CDR2 FQNEAQ (reference sequence). The CDR3 region has the DNA TGTGCCAGCAGTCCGAGGGGTTTCGGCTCCTACGAGCAGTACGTC. Its protein is CASSPRGFGSYEQYV.

This clonotype has ten or more counts. The chain carries TRBV12-3 or TRBV12-4 and TRBJ2-3, with TRBD2 matching 7 bases. V lost 4 bases, J lost 3 bases, and 7 bases stayed unmatched. This CDR3 region has 15 residues. CDR3 amino acids: CASSYEGAGTDTQYF. For the CDR3, the DNA is TGTGCCAGCAGTTATGAGGGAGCGGGGACAGATACGCAGTATTTT.

This chain connects TRBV5-4 to TRBJ2-7; TRBD2 is a possible D gene (7 bases). Germline V gene data show CDR1 as SGHNT and CDR2 as YYREEE (reference sequence). The CDR3 loop spans 15 amino acids. Trimming took off 4 bases at V and 2 bases at J, with 16 bases between the two ends. The CDR3 here is CASSRGRDSAYEQYV. The CDR3 bases are TGTGCCAGCAGCAGGGGGAGGGATAGCGCCTACGAGCAGTACGTC.

Only a few counts were recorded for this clonotype. V usage is TRBV7-9 and J usage is TRBJ1-1, with D possibly matching TRBD1 (6 bases). This CDR3 is built from 17 residues. Germline V CDR1 and CDR2: SEHNR, FQNEAQ (reference sequence). V was cut by 5 bases and J by 0 bases, with 19 bases left in between. The CDR3 DNA reads TGTGCCAGCAGCCTCGGGGCAGGGACAATGATGAACACTGAAGCTTTCTTT. Translation: CASSLGAGTMMNTEAFF.

The V gene is TRBV4-1, the J gene TRBJ1-5, with TRBD1 matching over 8 bases. V lost 4 bases to trimming and J lost 5 bases; unmatched junction nucleotides: 7. Germline V CDR1 and CDR2: MGHRA, YSYEKL. CDR3 size: 15 residues. The CDR3 DNA reads as TGCGCCAGCAGCCCAATGGGGACAGGTCATCAGCCCCAGCATTTT. Translating gives CASSPMGTGHQPQHF.